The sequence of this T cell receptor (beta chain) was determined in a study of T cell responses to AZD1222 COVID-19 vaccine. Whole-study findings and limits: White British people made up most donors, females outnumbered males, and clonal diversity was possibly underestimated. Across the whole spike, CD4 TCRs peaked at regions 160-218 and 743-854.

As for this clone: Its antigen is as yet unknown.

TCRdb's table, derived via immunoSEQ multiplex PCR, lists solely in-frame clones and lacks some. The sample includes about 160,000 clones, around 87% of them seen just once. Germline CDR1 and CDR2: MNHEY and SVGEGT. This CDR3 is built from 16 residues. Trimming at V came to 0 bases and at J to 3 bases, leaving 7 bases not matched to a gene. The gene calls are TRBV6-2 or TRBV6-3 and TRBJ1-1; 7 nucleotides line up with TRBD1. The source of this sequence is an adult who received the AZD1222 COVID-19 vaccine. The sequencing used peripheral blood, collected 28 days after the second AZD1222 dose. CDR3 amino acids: CASSYSEGGGDTEAFF. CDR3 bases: TGTGCCAGCAGTTACTCGGAAGGGGGCGGGGACACTGAAGCTTTCTTT.